This TCR beta chain was retrieved from a study of post-analysis software for immune sequencing data. Findings and caveats of the study: Diversity measured as normalized Chao1 was significantly lower in multiple sclerosis patients than in controls. Analysis by F measure revealed that same-batch samples clustered strongly together. Compared with controls, patients had more of about five TRBV segments, including TRBV5-6, TRBV5-1 and TRBV20-1.

This CDR3 region has 13 residues. Trimming took 1 base from V and 5 from J, leaving 9 bases between them. Germline loops: CDR1 DFQATT, CDR2 SNEGSKA (reference sequence). cDNA libraries of TCR beta carried unique molecular identifiers. MiXCR, applied by TCRdb to the PCR reads, yields one record per CDR3 protein. The table has roughly 800,000 distinct CDR3 sequences, under 70% seen once. This clonotype was counted only a few times. The antigen is not known. Sequencing was carried out using blood. V usage is TRBV20-1 and J usage is TRBJ1-5, with D tentatively TRBD1 (5 bases). The clonotype was recovered from a girl aged 5-17 years with multiple sclerosis. CDR3 nucleotide sequence: TGCAGTGCTAGAGCCCCGGGGGATCAGCCCCAGCATTTT. This sequence encodes CSARAPGDQPQHF.